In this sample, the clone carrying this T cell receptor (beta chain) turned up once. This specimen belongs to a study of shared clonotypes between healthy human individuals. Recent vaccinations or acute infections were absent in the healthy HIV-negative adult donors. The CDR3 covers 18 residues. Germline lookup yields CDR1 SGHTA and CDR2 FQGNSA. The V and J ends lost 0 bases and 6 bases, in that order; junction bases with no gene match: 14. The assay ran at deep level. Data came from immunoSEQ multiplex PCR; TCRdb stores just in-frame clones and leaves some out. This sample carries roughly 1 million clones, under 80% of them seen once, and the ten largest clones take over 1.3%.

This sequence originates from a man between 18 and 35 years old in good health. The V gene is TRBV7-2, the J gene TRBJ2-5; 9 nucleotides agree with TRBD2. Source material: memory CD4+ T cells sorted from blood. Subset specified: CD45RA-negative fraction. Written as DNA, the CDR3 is TGTGCCAGCAGCTTAGCGCTTCCTAGCGGGGACCCTGCAAAGACCCAGTACTTC. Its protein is CASSLALPSGDPAKTQYF. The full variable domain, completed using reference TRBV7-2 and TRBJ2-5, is GAGVSQSPSNKVTEKGKDVELRCDPISGHTALYWYRQSLGQGLEFLIYFQGNSAPDKSGLPSDRFSAERTGGSVSTLTIQRTQQEDSAVYLCASSLALPSGDPAKTQYFGPGTRLLVL.